Each of the 30 T cell receptor beta chains below was sequenced from the same sample in a study of blood T cell repertoires in COVID-19 (dated by TCRdb to about 2020). Libraries were made using the immunoSEQ multiplex PCR assay. In TCRdb, the immuneACCESS table is reduced to in-frame sequences with V and J assigned. These tables do not hold every clone; where another copy was compared, an unresolved V gene accounts for under half, and the others remain unexplained. This sample gives about 89,000 clones in total; roughly 74% of them show up just once. The top ten hold roughly 6.3% of the sample. The source material was peripheral blood. Receptors originate from a man in his 70s with COVID-19, enrolled during active disease.

The chain couples TRBV5-6 to TRBJ2-7, with 7 positions matching TRBD1. V gave up 0 bases and J gave up 11 bases; unmatched junction bases: 11. Germline loops: CDR1 SGHDT, CDR2 YYEEEE. The CDR3 sequence is 14 residues long. CDR3 protein: CASSLAGTDLMEYV. CDR3 nucleotide sequence: TGTGCCAGCAGCTTGGCCGGGACAGACTTGATGGAGTACGTC.

The rearrangement links TRBV9 to TRBJ1-3; D is unclear. Trimming shortened V by 0 bases and J by 0 bases, and 7 bases separated the two germline ends. This CDR3 spans 15 amino acids. Germline CDR1 is SGDLS and CDR2 is YYNGEE. The DNA for the CDR3 is TGTGCCAGCAGCGTAGGTCCCTCCTCTGGAAACACCATATATTTT. Amino acid sequence: CASSVGPSSGNTIYF.

The V call is TRBV19, the J call TRBJ2-3, with 8 bases lining up with TRBD1. Per the germline V gene, CDR1 is LNHDA and CDR2 is SQIVND (reference sequence). The CDR3 is 14 amino acids. V trimming: 5 bases; J trimming: 5 bases; junction bases outside the gene matches: 6. The CDR3 sequence is CASSLGQAEDTQYF. The DNA of the CDR3 is TGTGCCAGTAGTTTGGGACAGGCCGAAGATACGCAGTATTTT. The full variable domain, rest sourced from reference TRBV19 and TRBJ2-3, is DGGITQSPKYLFRKEGQNVTLSCEQNLNHDAMYWYRQDPGQGLRLIYYSQIVNDFQKGDIAEGYSVSREKKESFPLTVTSAQKNPTAFYLCASSLGQAEDTQYFGPGTRLTVL.

The chain combines TRBV5-8 with TRBJ2-1; 8 bases line up with TRBD2. The CDR3 extends over 16 amino acids. Trimming cost V 0 bases and J 5 bases; bases outside gene matches: 7. The germline V gene encodes CDR1 SGHTS and CDR2 YDEGEE. The CDR3 DNA follows: TGTGCCAGCAGCTTGGGGACTAGCCAAATTAACAATGAGCAGTTCTTC. This translates into CASSLGTSQINNEQFF.

The V gene is TRBV3-1 (or the pseudogene TRBV3-2), the J gene TRBJ2-3; TRBD2 agrees at 8 bases. Germline CDR1 is LGHDT and CDR2 is YNNKEL (reference sequence). J lost 3 bases, V lost 4 bases, and 9 bases had no gene match. The CDR3 is made up of 16 amino acids. The CDR3 protein is CASSPGSGVFTDTQYF. In nucleotides, the CDR3 is TGTGCCAGCAGCCCCGGTAGCGGGGTGTTTACAGATACGCAGTATTTT.

DNA of the CDR3: TGCGCCAGCAGCTTCCTCGGAGGGGCCGTTAGCTCCTACAATGAGCAGTTCTTC. This gives the protein CASSFLGGAVSSYNEQFF. This chain connects TRBV5-1 to TRBJ2-1; D may be TRBD2 (6 bases). CDR3 length equals 18 residues. The germline V gene has CDR1 SGHRS and CDR2 YFSETQ. With 2 bases removed from V and 0 bases from J, the gap between germline ends came to 18 bases.

The V call is TRBV20-1, the J call TRBJ2-1, with 9 bases that match TRBD2. This CDR3 contains 14 residues. Germline assignment: CDR1 DFQATT and CDR2 SNEGSKA (reference sequence). Trimming at V came to 3 bases and at J to 7 bases, leaving 7 bases not matched to a gene. This CDR3 is CSASWSGRQNEQFF. The CDR3 coding sequence is TGCAGTGCTAGTTGGAGCGGGAGGCAGAATGAGCAGTTCTTC.

This sequence joins TRBV2 and TRBJ2-5, with 12 bases matching TRBD1. This CDR3 spans 15 amino acids. Per the germline V gene, CDR1 is SNHLY and CDR2 is FYNNEI. J was trimmed by 5 bases and V by 8 bases; bases with no gene match: 9. This CDR3 is CASEEGTGGVETQYF. The DNA for the CDR3 is TGTGCCAGCGAAGAGGGGACAGGGGGCGTGGAGACCCAGTACTTC.

The chain links TRBV4-3 to TRBJ2-5; 8 bases are a match to TRBD2. CDR1 and CDR2 from the germline V gene are LGHNA and YSLEER. The CDR3 runs 17 residues. The ends lost 0 bases at V and 11 bases at J; junction bases unmatched: 17. In nucleotides, the CDR3 is TGCGCCAGCAGCCAAGATTGTCCAGGGACTAGATTGCCCCAACAGTACTTC. This gives the protein CASSQDCPGTRLPQQYF.

This rearrangement joins TRBV28 to TRBJ2-7; no clear D. V lost 5 bases to trimming and J lost 2 bases, with 7 bases between them. The CDR3 spans 12 residues. The germline CDR1 and CDR2 sequences are MDHEN and SYDVKM. CDR3 protein: CASSLTTYEQYF. The CDR3 bases are TGTGCCAGCAGTCTGACAACCTACGAGCAGTACTTC.

This clone is a singleton in its sample. V usage is TRBV4-3 and J usage is TRBJ1-2; D remains ambiguous. Trimming shortened V by 4 bases and J by 8 bases, and 17 bases separated the two germline ends. Germline V gene lookup returns CDR1 LGHNA and CDR2 YSLEER. The CDR3 consists of 14 residues. In DNA form, the CDR3 reads TGCGCCAGCAGCCCGTCTCGGGGAATACGGGGCTACACCTTC. Encoded protein: CASSPSRGIRGYTF.

The rearrangement uses TRBV5-6 and TRBJ1-5; 9 positions match TRBD1. J was trimmed by 1 base and V by 2 bases; bases with no gene match: 4. The CDR3 totals 16 residues. CDR1 and CDR2 from the germline V gene are SGHDT and YYEEEE. The CDR3 sequence: CASSLMDRGSNQPQHF. CDR3 nucleotide sequence: TGTGCCAGCAGCTTAATGGACAGGGGCAGCAATCAGCCCCAGCATTTT.

This chain links TRBV3-1 (or the pseudogene TRBV3-2) with TRBJ1-3; D remains unclear. CDR1 is LGHDT and CDR2 is YNNKEL in the germline V gene (reference sequence). V was shortened by 5 bases and J by 7 bases, with 9 bases between the two germline ends. The CDR3 is 12 residues long. CDR3 DNA: TGTGCCAGCAGCTTGACGGAGAACACCATATATTTT. This gives the protein CASSLTENTIYF.

In this sample, this clone turned up once. The chain couples TRBV11-2 to TRBJ2-1, with TRBD2 as a possible D gene (6 bases). Germline V gene data show CDR1 as SGHAT and CDR2 as FQNNGV. V gave up 3 bases and J gave up 1 base, with 7 bases separating them. The CDR3 length is 14 residues. CDR3 DNA sequence: TGTGCCAGCAGCTTGGAGGGTTCCTACAATGAGCAGTTCTTC. Protein sequence: CASSLEGSYNEQFF. Full variable domain (remainder filled in from reference TRBV11-2 and TRBJ2-1): EAGVAQSPRYKIIEKRQSVAFWCNPISGHATLYWYQQILGQGPKLLIQFQNNGVVDDSQLPKDRFSAERLKGVDSTLKIQPAKLEDSAVYLCASSLEGSYNEQFFGPGTRLTVL.

The chain combines TRBV30 with TRBJ1-3, with 8 bases aligning to TRBD1. CDR3 size: 14 residues. Germline values: CDR1 GTSNPN, CDR2 SVGIG (reference sequence). With 4 bases clipped from V and 4 bases from J, the junction kept 6 bases outside the gene matches. Here the CDR3 reads CAWNQGALGNTIYF. Here the CDR3 DNA reads TGTGCCTGGAACCAGGGGGCGTTGGGAAACACCATATATTTT.

The chain joins TRBV15 to TRBJ2-5; TRBD1 is a possible D gene (6 bases). Germline values: CDR1 LNHNV, CDR2 YYDKDF (reference sequence). The V end was cut by 0 bases, the J end by 5 bases, with 13 bases between. The CDR3 runs 15 residues. The CDR3 DNA is TGTGCCACCAGCAGAGACAGGGGTACTATGGAGACCCAGTACTTC. Protein: CATSRDRGTMETQYF.

This clone was seen repeatedly, ten times or more. The chain combines TRBV13 with TRBJ1-1; D not certain. With 2 bases removed from V and 5 bases from J, the gap between germline ends came to 6 bases. This CDR3 region has 12 residues. Germline CDR1 PRHDT, CDR2 FYEKMQ (reference sequence). The CDR3 sequence: CASSLQRTEAFF. The DNA for the CDR3 is TGTGCCAGCAGCTTACAGAGGACTGAAGCTTTCTTT.

This chain joins TRBV5-6 and TRBJ1-2; TRBD1 is a possible D gene (5 bases). The V gene's germline CDR1 is SGHDT and CDR2 YYEEEE. Deletions cut 0 bases from V and 4 bases from J, with 16 bases between. This CDR3 is built from 16 residues. In nucleotides, the CDR3 is TGTGCCAGCAGCTTGGCTCAGACAGACATTCCCTATGGCTACACCTTC. Its translation: CASSLAQTDIPYGYTF.

The J gene is TRBJ1-5, the V gene TRBV4-2; no clear D gene. CDR3 length: 14 amino acids. V gave up 4 bases and J gave up 1 base, with 8 bases separating them. Germline V gene data show CDR1 as LGHNA and CDR2 as YNFKEQ. CDR3 nucleotides: TGTGCCAGCAGCCCCGTACAGAGCAATCAGCCCCAGCATTTT. It codes for CASSPVQSNQPQHF.

The rearrangement links TRBV7-6 to TRBJ1-1; possible D gene TRBD1, 5 bases. The CDR3 consists of 14 residues. Germline V gene sequence: CDR1 SGHVS, CDR2 FNYEAQ. The V end lost 1 base, the J end lost 3 bases, and 9 bases lay between the germline ends. Here the CDR3 reads CASSLVGGDTEAFF. For the CDR3, the DNA is TGTGCCAGCAGCTTAGTCGGGGGGGACACTGAAGCTTTCTTT.

The CDR3 DNA reads TGTGCCAGAAGCTCTGGTAAGGTTCGGAGAAGGTACTTC. Its protein product is CARSSGKVRRRYF. The chain recombines TRBV5-3 with TRBJ2-5; D is unclear. TRBV5-3 is placed among ORFs of uncertain function. V was cut by 3 bases and J by 13 bases, with 19 bases left in between. The CDR3 sequence is 13 residues long.

The genes are TRBV28 and TRBJ1-4, with 9 bases matching TRBD1. V lost 8 bases to trimming and J lost 5 bases; unmatched junction nucleotides: 9. The CDR3 is 15 residues long. Germline V CDR1 and CDR2: MDHEN, SYDVKM. Here the CDR3 reads CASALAGTGNEKLFF. CDR3 sequence (DNA): TGTGCCAGCGCCCTTGCCGGGACAGGGAATGAAAAACTGTTTTTT.

This clone was counted only a few times. The genes are TRBV11-2 and TRBJ2-7; maybe TRBD2 (6 bases). The CDR3 consists of 14 residues. CDR1 and CDR2 from the germline V gene are SGHAT and FQNNGV. The germline V and J ends were trimmed by 2 bases and 3 bases, with 11 bases remaining between them. The DNA of the CDR3 is TGTGCCAGCAGCTTATCGGACGGGGGCTACGAGCAGTACTTC. This encodes CASSLSDGGYEQYF.

The chain recombines TRBV7-9 with TRBJ2-1, with TRBD2 matching 13 bases. After removal of 5 bases from V and 8 bases from J, the junction contained 15 bases not matched to a gene. The CDR3 is 18 residues long. The V gene's germline CDR1 is SEHNR and CDR2 FQNEAQ (reference sequence). Written as DNA, the CDR3 is TGTGCCAGCAGCCCTAAGCAACCCGGACTAGCGGGAGCCCATGAGCAGTTCTTC. It codes for CASSPKQPGLAGAHEQFF.

In this sample, this clone turned up a few times. The genes are TRBV7-9 and TRBJ2-3, with 11 nucleotides matching TRBD1. This CDR3 has 15 residues. V was pared by 4 bases and J by 4 bases, with 4 bases of the junction left unmatched. Germline assignment: CDR1 SEHNR and CDR2 FQNEAQ (reference sequence). The CDR3 loop reads CASSSGTGGSDTQYF. CDR3 nucleotides: TGTGCCAGCAGCTCCGGGACAGGGGGTTCAGATACGCAGTATTTT.

In this sample, this clone turned up a few times. The V gene is TRBV9, the J gene TRBJ2-5; 11 bases are a match to TRBD2. The junction had 2 bases not matched to a gene; V was cut back by 0 bases and J by 1 base. CDR3 length: 16 residues. Per germline, CDR1 SGDLS and CDR2 YYNGEE. The CDR3 DNA sequence: TGTGCCAGCAGCGTAGCTAGCGGGGGGACCCAAGAGACCCAGTACTTC. Translated, it gives CASSVASGGTQETQYF.

The rearrangement joins TRBV12-3 or TRBV12-4 to TRBJ2-5; D call uncertain. The CDR3 runs 13 residues. Trimming left V 3 bases short and J 1 base short, with 6 bases between. CDR3: CASSFLSQETQYF. The CDR3 DNA follows: TGTGCCAGCAGTTTCCTGTCCCAAGAGACCCAGTACTTC.

The sample holds a few counts of this clone. CDR3 sequence reads: CASSDDREYSPLHF. The CDR3 nucleotides are TGTGCCAGCAGTGACGACAGGGAGTATTCACCCCTCCACTTT. J is TRBJ1-6 and V is TRBV6-1, with 7 bases identical to TRBD1. This CDR3 region has 14 residues. V lost 3 bases to trimming and J lost 8 bases; unmatched junction nucleotides: 4. Germline CDR1 reads MNHNS; CDR2 reads SASEGT.

The chain carries TRBV7-2 and TRBJ1-4, with D uncertain. Trimming left V 2 bases short and J 7 bases short, with 14 bases between. This CDR3 comprises 15 residues. CDR1 and CDR2 from the germline V gene are SGHTA and FQGNSA. Here the CDR3 DNA reads TGTGCCAGCAGCTTAAGCAGCCTAGATGTTGAAAAACTGTTTTTT. Its translation is CASSLSSLDVEKLFF.

V gene TRBV19 combines with J gene TRBJ2-1; 15 bases align to TRBD2. The CDR3 consists of 18 residues. Germline CDR1 LNHDA, CDR2 SQIVND (reference sequence). V shed 8 bases, J shed 7 bases, and the junction held 15 bases outside the gene matches. CDR3 protein: CASQNFWTSGGARNEQFF. CDR3 nucleotide sequence: TGTGCCAGTCAAAATTTCTGGACTAGCGGGGGGGCGCGGAATGAGCAGTTCTTC.